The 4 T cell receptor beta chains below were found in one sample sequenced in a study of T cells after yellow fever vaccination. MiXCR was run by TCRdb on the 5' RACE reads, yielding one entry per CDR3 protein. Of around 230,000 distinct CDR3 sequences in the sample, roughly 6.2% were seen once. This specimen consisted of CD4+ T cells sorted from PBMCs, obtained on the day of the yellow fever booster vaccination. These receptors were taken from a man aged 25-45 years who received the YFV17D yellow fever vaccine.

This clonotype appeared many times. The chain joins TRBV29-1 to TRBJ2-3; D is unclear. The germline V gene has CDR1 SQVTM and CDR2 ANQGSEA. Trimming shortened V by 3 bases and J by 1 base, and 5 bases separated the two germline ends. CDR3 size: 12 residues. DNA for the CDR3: TGCAGCGTTGAGACCGGCACAGATACGCAGTATTTT. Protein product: CSVETGTDTQYF.

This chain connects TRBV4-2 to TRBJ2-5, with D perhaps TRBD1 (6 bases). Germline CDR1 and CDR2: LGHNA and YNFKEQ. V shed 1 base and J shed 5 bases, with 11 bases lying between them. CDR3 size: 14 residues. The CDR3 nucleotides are TGTGCCAGCAGCCAAGCAGGGGCCGGGGAGACCCAGTACTTC. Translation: CASSQAGAGETQYF.

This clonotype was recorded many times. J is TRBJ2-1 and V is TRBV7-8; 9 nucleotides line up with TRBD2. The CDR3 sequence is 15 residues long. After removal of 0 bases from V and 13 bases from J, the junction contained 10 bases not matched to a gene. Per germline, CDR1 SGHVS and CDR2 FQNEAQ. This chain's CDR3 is CASSLAGSGGPSQFF. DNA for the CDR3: TGTGCCAGCAGCTTAGCCGGTAGCGGGGGCCCCTCTCAGTTCTTC.

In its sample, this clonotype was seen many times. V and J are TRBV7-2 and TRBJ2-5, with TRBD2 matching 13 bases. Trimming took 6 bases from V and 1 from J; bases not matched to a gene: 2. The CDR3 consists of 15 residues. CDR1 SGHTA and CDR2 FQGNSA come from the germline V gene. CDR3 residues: CASSWTSGSQETQYF. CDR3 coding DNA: TGTGCCAGCAGTTGGACTAGCGGGAGCCAAGAGACCCAGTACTTC. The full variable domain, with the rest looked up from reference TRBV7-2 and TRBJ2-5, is GAGVSQSPSNKVTEKGKDVELRCDPISGHTALYWYRQSLGQGLEFLIYFQGNSAPDKSGLPSDRFSAERTGGSVSTLTIQRTQQEDSAVYLCASSWTSGSQETQYFGPGTRLLVL.